What follows are 32 T cell receptor beta chains derived from one specimen sequenced in a study of T cell repertoires in cytomegalovirus infection. Their antigen targets remain unknown. In TCRdb, the reads were re-called with MiXCR into one record per CDR3 protein. This table holds roughly 920,000 distinct CDR3 sequences, approximately 31% found once. The sequencing here drew on cultured CD8+ T cells from PBMCs, taken from culture after CMV antigen stimulation. The receptor source for this set is a human donor in good health (CMV status not recorded). Some clones in this sample may be carry-over from other donors' samples.

This clonotype was observed a handful of times. The J gene is TRBJ2-1, the V gene TRBV7-9, with a tentative D call TRBD2 (6 bases). V lost 2 bases to trimming and J lost 9 bases, with 20 bases between them. Germline V gene data show CDR1 as SEHNR and CDR2 as FQNEAQ (reference sequence). CDR3 size: 16 residues. The CDR3 region has the DNA TGTGCCAGCAGCTTAAAACCCGGGACCTACGGGAGTGAGCAGTTCTTC. Encoded protein: CASSLKPGTYGSEQFF.

The chain couples TRBV7-9 to TRBJ1-6; D not certain. Germline V gene lookup returns CDR1 SEHNR and CDR2 FQNEAQ (reference sequence). V was shortened by 1 base and J by 2 bases, with 3 bases between the two germline ends. This CDR3 has 14 amino acids. DNA for the CDR3: TGTGCCAGCAGCTTAGTTGCCTATAATTCACCCCTCCACTTT. Its protein product is CASSLVAYNSPLHF.

In its sample, this clonotype was seen a few times. This chain links TRBV19 with TRBJ2-4; D is unresolved. The V gene lost 1 base and the J gene lost 8 bases, with 9 bases spanning the gap. The CDR3 covers 13 residues. CDR1 is LNHDA, CDR2 SQIVND, per germline (reference sequence). In DNA, the CDR3 is TGTGCCAGTAGTATAGCTCTAGGTGACATTCAGTACTTC. Its translation is CASSIALGDIQYF.

Regarding this clonotype: A much bigger clone sits one base away, suggesting this may be a read error. The V gene is TRBV27, the J gene TRBJ2-3; D possibly corresponds to TRBD1 (6 bases). The germline V gene has CDR1 MNHEY and CDR2 SMNVEV (reference sequence). This CDR3 is built from 19 residues. Trimming removed 6 bases at V and 0 bases at J, with 25 bases between. The chain's CDR3 is CASSRIAPSRGFSTDTQYF. CDR3 nucleotide sequence: TGTGCCAGCAGCCGCATTGCCCCATCCAGGGGTTTTAGCACAGATACGCAGTATTTT.

This clonotype has only a few counts. CDR3 sequence (DNA): TGTGCCATCAGAGGGGTGGAGGGGGCTTTCTTT. This encodes CAIRGVEGAFF. This chain links TRBV10-3 with TRBJ1-1; a possible D gene is TRBD1 (5 bases). V was clipped by 6 bases and J by 11 bases, with 13 bases between them. The CDR3 loop spans 11 amino acids. CDR1 is ENHRY and CDR2 is SYGVKD in the germline V gene.

The rearrangement joins TRBV28 to TRBJ2-3; D tentatively fits TRBD1 or TRBD2 (5 bases each). Trimming pared 5 bases from V and 6 bases from J, leaving 12 bases between. This CDR3 has 13 residues. Germline V gene sequence: CDR1 MDHEN, CDR2 SYDVKM. The CDR3 nucleotides read TGTGCCAGCAGTCCTCGGGGCAGGGATACGCAGTATTTT. Its translation is CASSPRGRDTQYF.

The J gene is TRBJ2-3, the V gene TRBV6-1; D perhaps matches TRBD2 (7 bases). Trimming took off 4 bases at V and 0 bases at J, with 14 bases between the two ends. This CDR3 is built from 16 residues. Germline V gene sequence: CDR1 MNHNS, CDR2 SASEGT. In DNA form, the CDR3 reads TGTGCCAGCAGTGGATTCAGGGGAGGGAGCACAGATACGCAGTATTTT. Translating gives CASSGFRGGSTDTQYF.

V gene TRBV27 combines with J gene TRBJ1-5; D unclear. Germline CDR1 MNHEY, CDR2 SMNVEV (reference sequence). This CDR3 is 12 amino acids long. The V end was cut by 5 bases, the J end by 3 bases, with 5 bases between. Written as DNA, the CDR3 is TGTGCCAGCAGTACTAACAATCAGCCCCAGCATTTT. It translates to CASSTNNQPQHF.

The rearrangement links TRBV2 to TRBJ2-1; TRBD2 matches 12 bases. The CDR3 runs to 18 residues. J lost 8 bases, V lost 4 bases, and 15 bases had no gene match. The germline gives CDR1 SNHLY, CDR2 FYNNEI. The CDR3 here is CASSVSTPLAGGFDEQFF. For the CDR3, the DNA is TGTGCCAGCAGTGTGAGCACCCCACTAGCGGGGGGTTTCGATGAGCAGTTCTTC.

V gene TRBV6-6 combines with J gene TRBJ2-7; D is ambiguous. Trimming removed 6 bases at V and 3 bases at J, with 9 bases between. Germline V lookup: CDR1 MNHNY, CDR2 SVGAGI (reference sequence). This CDR3 region has 12 residues. The CDR3: CASRPRSYEQYF. CDR3 bases: TGTGCCAGCAGACCTCGAAGCTACGAGCAGTACTTC.

V usage is TRBV4-2 and J usage is TRBJ2-3, with 8 bases fitting TRBD2. After removal of 0 bases from V and 2 bases from J, the junction contained 10 bases not matched to a gene. Looked up from germline, CDR1 is LGHNA and CDR2 is YNFKEQ. The CDR3 covers 18 residues. CDR3 coding DNA: TGTGCCAGCAGCCAAGAATGGGGGACGGGGGGGTTCACAGATACGCAGTATTTT. The encoded protein is CASSQEWGTGGFTDTQYF.

This chain uses TRBV4-3 with TRBJ1-6; perhaps TRBD1 as D (5 bases). In germline, CDR1 is LGHNA, CDR2 YSLEER. Trimming shortened V by 1 base and J by 5 bases, and 6 bases separated the two germline ends. This CDR3 has 14 amino acids. The CDR3 is CASSQGGHNSPLHF. The CDR3 coding sequence is TGCGCCAGCAGCCAAGGGGGCCATAATTCACCCCTCCACTTT.

This clonotype was detected only once. V gene TRBV5-6 combines with J gene TRBJ1-6, with 7 bases identical to TRBD1. The CDR3 is 11 amino acids. Looked up from germline, CDR1 is SGHDT and CDR2 is YYEEEE. V lost 4 bases, J lost 16 bases, and 5 bases stayed unmatched. The CDR3 is CASSIDRELHF. Written as DNA, the CDR3 is TGTGCCAGCAGCATAGACAGGGAGCTCCACTTT.

This clonotype was counted a few times. The V and J genes are TRBV7-2 and TRBJ2-3; 7 bases match TRBD2. V dropped 4 bases and J dropped 2; count of bases not matched to a gene: 6. CDR1 is SGHTA, CDR2 FQGNSA, per germline. The CDR3 is 15 amino acids. The CDR3 region is CASSSGEGHTDTQYF. CDR3 sequence (DNA): TGTGCCAGCAGCTCCGGGGAGGGGCACACAGATACGCAGTATTTT.

This clonotype came up many times. The rearrangement links TRBV24-1 to TRBJ2-5; 8 positions agree with TRBD1. Germline values: CDR1 KGHDR, CDR2 SFDVKD. With 5 bases clipped from V and 4 bases from J, the junction kept 8 bases outside the gene matches. The CDR3 sequence is 15 residues long. The DNA of the CDR3 is TGTGCCACCAGTGGAGACTTCAGGGGGCGAGAGACCCAGTACTTC. It codes for CATSGDFRGRETQYF.

This clonotype occurred a few times. The chain employs TRBV6-1 and TRBJ2-7; D is undetermined. Germline assignment: CDR1 MNHNS and CDR2 SASEGT. The length of the CDR3 is 17 residues. The germline V and J ends were trimmed by 2 bases and 4 bases, with 21 bases remaining between them. The CDR3 bases are TGTGCCAGCAGTGAAAGAAATAGGGCTCCAATTTTGTACGAGCAGTACTTC. Translated: CASSERNRAPILYEQYF.

This clonotype was seen ten or more times. The chain uses TRBV6-1 and TRBJ2-5; 12 bases align to TRBD2. The CDR3 is made up of 17 amino acids. J was trimmed by 0 bases and V by 4 bases; bases with no gene match: 6. CDR1 and CDR2 from the germline V gene are MNHNS and SASEGT. CDR3 DNA: TGTGCCAGCAGTGCGAGGACTAGCGGGGAGTACCAAGAGACCCAGTACTTC. Translation gives CASSARTSGEYQETQYF.

V gene TRBV11-2 combines with J gene TRBJ2-5; the D gene is possibly TRBD1 (6 bases). The germline CDR1 and CDR2 sequences are SGHAT and FQNNGV. This CDR3 is 15 amino acids long. V was trimmed by 3 bases and J by 4 bases, leaving 15 bases between them. This CDR3 is CASSFQGSDGETQYF. CDR3 DNA sequence: TGTGCCAGCAGCTTCCAGGGGTCGGACGGAGAGACCCAGTACTTC. The whole variable domain, remainder taken from reference TRBV11-2 and TRBJ2-5, is EAGVAQSPRYKIIEKRQSVAFWCNPISGHATLYWYQQILGQGPKLLIQFQNNGVVDDSQLPKDRFSAERLKGVDSTLKIQPAKLEDSAVYLCASSFQGSDGETQYFGPGTRLLVL.

This clonotype was seen only a few times. The genes are TRBV7-6 and TRBJ1-2; 9 bases line up with TRBD1. Trimming took 0 bases from V and 7 from J; bases not matched to a gene: 6. The germline V gene encodes CDR1 SGHVS and CDR2 FNYEAQ. The CDR3 has 15 residues. In nucleotides, the CDR3 is TGTGCCAGCAGCTTAGCCGGGGACAGGGATTCTGGCTACACCTTC. It yields the protein CASSLAGDRDSGYTF.

This clonotype was picked up a small number of times. The chain is built from TRBV10-3 and TRBJ1-2; D is ambiguous. Between the trimmed V and J ends, which lost 0 bases and 8 bases, there was a span of 16 bases. Germline V gene lookup returns CDR1 ENHRY and CDR2 SYGVKD. The CDR3 has 15 residues. The CDR3 is CAISESLEGRLGYTF. The CDR3 DNA reads as TGTGCCATCAGTGAGTCTCTAGAAGGCCGGTTGGGCTACACCTTC.

J is TRBJ2-7 and V is TRBV19, with 7 bases identical to TRBD2. CDR1 is LNHDA, CDR2 SQIVND, per germline (reference sequence). V was clipped by 4 bases and J by 5 bases; unmatched bases: 8. There are 14 residues in the CDR3. CDR3 bases: TGTGCCAGTAGTAGGGATCTCGGGGGGAACGAGCAGTACTTC. Its translation is CASSRDLGGNEQYF.

This chain links TRBV6-2 or TRBV6-3 with TRBJ2-1; no reliable D call. The CDR3 is 12 residues long. The ends were cut back, 2 bases at V and 9 bases at J, with 8 bases in the middle. Germline V gives CDR1 MNHEY, CDR2 SVGEGT. The CDR3 loop is CASSYVSVEQFF. The CDR3 nucleotides read TGTGCCAGCAGTTACGTAAGCGTTGAGCAGTTCTTC.

This clonotype was seen only a few times. The V call is TRBV20-1, the J call TRBJ1-1; D not certain. CDR1 DFQATT and CDR2 SNEGSKA come from the germline V gene (reference sequence). The V end lost 6 bases, the J end lost 2 bases, and 19 bases lay between the germline ends. CDR3 size: 15 residues. The CDR3 sequence is CSAATGRRFNTEAFF. CDR3 DNA: TGCAGTGCCGCAACCGGACGGAGGTTCAACACTGAAGCTTTCTTT.

Comment on this clonotype: This may arise from a read error, as a much more abundant clone is one base away. This chain joins TRBV6-5 and TRBJ2-1, with 11 bases that match TRBD2. V lost 0 bases to trimming and J lost 1 base; unmatched junction nucleotides: 8. Looked up from germline, CDR1 is MNHEY and CDR2 is SVGAGI. This CDR3 contains 19 residues. The chain's CDR3 is CASSYSTFTSGGSYNEQFF. The CDR3 region has the DNA TGTGCCAGCAGTTACTCGACCTTTACTAGCGGGGGATCCTACAATGAGCAGTTCTTC.

This chain connects TRBV2 to TRBJ2-7; 8 nucleotides match TRBD2. This CDR3 has 16 residues. Germline V gives CDR1 SNHLY, CDR2 FYNNEI. V lost 5 bases and J lost 8; bases outside the gene matches: 17. The DNA for the CDR3 is TGTGCCAGCAGTCCCCATAGCGGGGAGACCCCCTTGCAGCAGTACGTC. The encoded protein is CASSPHSGETPLQQYV.

The chain carries TRBV29-1 and TRBJ1-4; D is unresolved. Trimming left V 4 bases short and J 4 bases short, with 7 bases between. The CDR3 is made up of 12 amino acids. CDR1 and CDR2 from the germline V gene are SQVTM and ANQGSEA. The CDR3: CSVVVNNEKLFF. The CDR3 region has the DNA TGCAGCGTTGTTGTTAATAATGAAAAACTGTTTTTT.

The J gene is TRBJ2-3, the V gene TRBV28, with 11 positions matching TRBD2. There are 17 residues in the CDR3. Losses at the gene ends were 8 bases for V and 1 base for J; bases not matched to a gene: 11. From germline, CDR1 is MDHEN and CDR2 SYDVKM. CDR3 loop: CASLGLAGGIGTDTQYF. The CDR3 bases are TGTGCCAGCCTGGGGCTAGCGGGGGGAATAGGCACAGATACGCAGTATTTT.

The chain recombines TRBV7-9 with TRBJ1-2, with TRBD1 matching over 7 bases. CDR1 is SEHNR and CDR2 is FQNEAQ in the germline V gene (reference sequence). There are 14 residues in the CDR3. Trimming at V came to 5 bases and at J to 4 bases, leaving 7 bases not matched to a gene. The DNA for the CDR3 is TGTGCCAGCAGCAGACAGGGAACCCCCTATGGCTACACCTTC. Protein sequence: CASSRQGTPYGYTF.

The chain recombines TRBV2 with TRBJ2-1; 11 bases map to TRBD1. CDR1 is SNHLY and CDR2 is FYNNEI in the germline V gene. The CDR3 is 13 amino acids. V dropped 7 bases and J dropped 7; count of bases not matched to a gene: 3. CDR3: CASKGQGVNEQFF. CDR3 coding DNA: TGTGCCAGCAAGGGACAGGGGGTAAATGAGCAGTTCTTC.

This chain links TRBV10-2 with TRBJ1-1; no clear D. The CDR3 sequence is 8 residues long. Trimming shortened V by 7 bases and J by 10 bases, and 4 bases separated the two germline ends. Germline CDR1 is WSHSY and CDR2 is SAAADI. The CDR3 loop reads CASTRAFF. CDR3 nucleotides: TGCGCCAGCACGCGAGCTTTCTTT.

The chain links TRBV28 to TRBJ2-5; D is unresolved. Trimming pared 10 bases from V and 9 bases from J, leaving 18 bases between. CDR3 size: 12 residues. Germline V gene sequence: CDR1 MDHEN, CDR2 SYDVKM. CDR3: CANTTYLGPQYF. The CDR3 DNA reads as TGTGCCAACACCACTTATCTCGGACCCCAGTACTTC. Based on the CDR3 plus reference TRBV28 and TRBJ2-5, the full variable domain is DVKVTQSSRYLVKRTGEKVFLECVQDMDHENMFWYRQDPGLGLRLIYFSYDVKMKEKGDIPEGYSVSREKKERFSLILESASTNQTSMYLCANTTYLGPQYFGPGTRLLVL.

The chain combines TRBV6-5 with TRBJ2-7; D might be TRBD1 (5 bases). CDR3 length equals 14 residues. Per germline, CDR1 MNHEY and CDR2 SVGAGI. Trimming shortened V by 0 bases and J by 2 bases, and 8 bases separated the two germline ends. DNA for the CDR3: TGTGCCAGCAGTTACTCGACAGAGACCTACGAGCAGTACTTC. It translates to CASSYSTETYEQYF.